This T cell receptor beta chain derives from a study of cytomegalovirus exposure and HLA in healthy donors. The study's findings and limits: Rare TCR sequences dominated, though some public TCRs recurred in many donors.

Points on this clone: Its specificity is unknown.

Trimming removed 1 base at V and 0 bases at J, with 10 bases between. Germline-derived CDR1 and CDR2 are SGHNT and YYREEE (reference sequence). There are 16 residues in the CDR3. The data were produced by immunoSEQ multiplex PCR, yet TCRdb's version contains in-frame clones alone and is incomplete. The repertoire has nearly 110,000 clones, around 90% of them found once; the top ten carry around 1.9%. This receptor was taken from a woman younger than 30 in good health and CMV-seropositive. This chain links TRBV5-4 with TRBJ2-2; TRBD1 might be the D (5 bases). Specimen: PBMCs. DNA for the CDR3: TGTGCCAGCAGCTTGTTGACAGTCGCGAACACCGGGGAGCTGTTTTTT. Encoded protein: CASSLLTVANTGELFF.